This is a list of T cell receptor beta chains from one sample in a study of control samples from healthy donors and cancer patients. Sequencing used immunoSEQ multiplex PCR; TCRdb keeps in-frame clones, though not all of them. Among about 150,000 clones listed, about 94% were seen once. The sequencing input was blood. The source of these receptors is a woman aged 40-49 years in good health. Both conserved end residues are part of each CDR3. D genes are given only for firm matches. Not every row has a clone size; where given, it reads once, few, many or a size class.

d_call	clone_size	cdr3_length	v_call	j_call	cdr3_aa	cdr3_nt
NA	once	14	TRBV6-1	TRBJ1-4	CASSERWMGEKLFF	TGTGCCAGCAGTGAGAGATGGATGGGTGAAAAACTGTTTTTT
NA	NA	18	TRBV19	TRBJ2-6	CASSIMRGGGSGANVLTF	TGTGCCAGTAGTATAATGCGCGGGGGCGGCTCTGGGGCCAACGTCCTGACTTTC
NA	NA	13	TRBV6-5	TRBJ2-7	CASGREITYEQYF	TGTGCCAGCGGACGGGAAATAACCTACGAGCAGTACTTC
TRBD1	NA	13	TRBV10-1	TRBJ1-1	CASSQGVDTEAFF	TGCGCCAGCAGCCAGGGGGTTGACACTGAAGCTTTCTTT
NA	once	12	TRBV12-3/TRBV12-4	TRBJ1-1	CASSLSRTEAFF	TGTGCCAGCAGTTTATCTCGTACTGAAGCTTTCTTT
TRBD1	NA	15	TRBV29-1	TRBJ2-1	CSCTGAVGFYNEQFF	TGCAGCTGTACAGGGGCGGTGGGGTTCTACAATGAGCAGTTCTTC
NA	NA	14	TRBV7-9	TRBJ2-5	CASSLWGDQETQYF	TGTGCCAGCAGCTTATGGGGAGACCAAGAGACCCAGTACTTC
TRBD1	once	15	TRBV7-2	TRBJ2-5	CASSFGQGYRETQYF	TGTGCCAGCAGCTTCGGACAGGGGTATCGAGAGACCCAGTACTTC
NA	NA	15	TRBV6-2/TRBV6-3	TRBJ1-5	CASSPPGTNNQPQHF	TGTGCCAGCAGTCCGCCCGGGACAAATAATCAGCCCCAGCATTTT
NA	NA	12	TRBV19	TRBJ2-7	CASSLTGYEQYF	TGTGCCAGTAGTCTGACAGGCTACGAGCAGTACTTC
NA	NA	17	TRBV7-9	TRBJ2-7	CASSLVGTLRSSYEQYF	TGTGCCAGCAGCTTAGTTGGGACCCTGAGGAGCTCCTACGAGCAGTACTTC
NA	NA	14	TRBV11-2	TRBJ2-5	CASSLTVIGETQYF	TGTGCCAGCAGCTTAACGGTGATTGGAGAGACCCAGTACTTC
NA	NA	14	TRBV5-1	TRBJ2-5	CASSLKLELETQYF	TGCGCCAGCAGCTTGAAACTAGAGTTGGAGACCCAGTACTTC
TRBD1	NA	14	TRBV9	TRBJ2-1	CASSRTGGYNEQFF	TGTGCCAGCAGCCGGACAGGGGGCTACAATGAGCAGTTCTTC
NA	NA	10	TRBV30	TRBJ2-7	CAAYGDEQYF	TGTGCCGCCTACGGGGACGAGCAGTACTTC
NA	few	14	TRBV18	TRBJ2-7	CASSPSWDTYEQYF	TGTGCCAGCTCACCATCATGGGACACCTACGAGCAGTACTTC
TRBD1	NA	14	TRBV9	TRBJ1-2	CASSAPGTGYGYTF	TGTGCCAGCAGCGCACCCGGGACAGGCTATGGCTACACCTTC
TRBD2	NA	14	TRBV5-6	TRBJ2-1	CASFGRLTYNEQFF	TGTGCCAGCTTCGGGAGGCTAACTTACAATGAGCAGTTCTTC
TRBD1	NA	13	TRBV6-4	TRBJ1-5	CASIQGLRQPQHF	TGTGCCAGTATACAGGGGTTACGACAGCCCCAGCATTTT
NA	NA	12	TRBV3-1/TRBV3-2	TRBJ1-1	CASSQTNTEAFF	TGTGCCAGCAGCCAAACGAACACTGAAGCTTTCTTT
TRBD1	NA	16	TRBV4-3	TRBJ1-4	CASSRRVTGGNEKLFF	TGCGCCAGCAGCCGCCGAGTGACAGGGGGCAATGAAAAACTGTTTTTT
NA	NA	14	TRBV6-2/TRBV6-3	TRBJ1-4	CASSQRRVNEKLFF	TGTGCCAGCAGTCAGCGACGAGTGAATGAAAAACTGTTTTTT